The rows below give T cell receptor beta chains drawn from one sample of a study of blood T cell repertoires in COVID-19. Assay used: immunoSEQ multiplex PCR; TCRdb lists only in-frame clones, some missing. Of 70,000 to 95,000 clones in the sample, 80% were seen once. The specimen was peripheral blood. The source of these receptors is a woman in her thirties or forties with active or convalescent COVID-19. Both conserved end residues are part of each CDR3. Each record gives: J gene, V gene, D gene, clone size, CDR3 DNA, CDR3 protein. A D gene is named only where the DNA matches it firmly. Clone size is shown for a subset of rows, as once, few, many or a class of expanded clone.

j_gene: TRBJ1-6; v_gene: TRBV6-5; d_gene: NA; abundance: NA; CDR3nt: TGTGCCAGCACCCGGGGAGGGAGCGGGTCACCCCTCCACTTT; CDR3aa: CASTRGGSGSPLHF
j_gene: TRBJ2-2; v_gene: TRBV7-3; d_gene: TRBD2; abundance: NA; CDR3nt: TGTGCCAGCCGGGGAGGGGCGAACACCGGGGAGCTGTTTTTT; CDR3aa: CASRGGANTGELFF
j_gene: TRBJ1-2; v_gene: TRBV6-5; d_gene: NA; abundance: NA; CDR3nt: TGTGCCAGCAGTTACCGTCGGTCGGGGACTGGGGCTGGCTACACCTTC; CDR3aa: CASSYRRSGTGAGYTF
j_gene: TRBJ2-7; v_gene: TRBV11-2; d_gene: NA; abundance: NA; CDR3nt: TGTGCCAGCAGCTTAGAGAGGGAAGTTTCCTACGAGCAGTACTTC; CDR3aa: CASSLEREVSYEQYF
j_gene: TRBJ2-7; v_gene: TRBV7-2; d_gene: TRBD2; abundance: NA; CDR3nt: TGTGCCAGCAGCTTAGATGGGGGACTAGCGGGGTACGAGCAGTACTTC; CDR3aa: CASSLDGGLAGYEQYF
j_gene: TRBJ2-1; v_gene: TRBV20-1; d_gene: TRBD2; abundance: few; CDR3nt: TGCAGTGCTCGTGAAGGCGGGGGGGCCGCTGATGGGCAGTTCTTC; CDR3aa: CSAREGGGAADGQFF
j_gene: TRBJ2-3; v_gene: TRBV18; d_gene: NA; abundance: NA; CDR3nt: TGTGCCAGCTCACCAAACGGACAGTCTTTAGATACGCAGTATTTT; CDR3aa: CASSPNGQSLDTQYF
j_gene: TRBJ2-7; v_gene: TRBV7-2; d_gene: TRBD1; abundance: NA; CDR3nt: TGTGCCAGCAGCTTGACAGGGTTTGGCTACGAGCAGTACTTC; CDR3aa: CASSLTGFGYEQYF
j_gene: TRBJ2-1; v_gene: TRBV9; d_gene: TRBD2; abundance: once; CDR3nt: TGTGCCAGCAGTGGTAGCGGGAGCTCCTACAATGAGCAGTTCTTC; CDR3aa: CASSGSGSSYNEQFF
j_gene: TRBJ2-2; v_gene: TRBV18; d_gene: NA; abundance: NA; CDR3nt: TGTGCCAGCTCACCCTTGACAGATTCGAACACCGGGGAGCTGTTTTTT; CDR3aa: CASSPLTDSNTGELFF
j_gene: TRBJ2-7; v_gene: TRBV6-6; d_gene: TRBD2; abundance: NA; CDR3nt: TGTGCCAGCAGCTCGGGACTAGATAACGAGCAGTACTTC; CDR3aa: CASSSGLDNEQYF
j_gene: TRBJ1-4; v_gene: TRBV7-9; d_gene: NA; abundance: NA; CDR3nt: TGTGCCAGCAGCCTTATGGGGGACGGGGGAGGTGAAAAACTGTTTTTT; CDR3aa: CASSLMGDGGGEKLFF
j_gene: TRBJ2-3; v_gene: TRBV28; d_gene: TRBD2; abundance: NA; CDR3nt: TGTGCCAGCAGTTTATCCCCTAGCGGGGGGGCCGGAGATACGCAGTATTTT; CDR3aa: CASSLSPSGGAGDTQYF
j_gene: TRBJ2-1; v_gene: TRBV2; d_gene: NA; abundance: few; CDR3nt: TGTGCCAGCAGTGAAGGGGTCTGGGCCGTTGCAGGTGAGCAGTTCTTC; CDR3aa: CASSEGVWAVAGEQFF
j_gene: TRBJ2-2; v_gene: TRBV2; d_gene: NA; abundance: many; CDR3nt: TGTGCCAGCAGTGAAGCTAACCCTAGGGACATCGCGAACACCGGGGAGCTGTTTTTT; CDR3aa: CASSEANPRDIANTGELFF
j_gene: TRBJ2-7; v_gene: TRBV5-1; d_gene: TRBD1; abundance: NA; CDR3nt: TGCGCCAGCAGCCAGGGACAGGGACCGTACGAGCAGTACTTC; CDR3aa: CASSQGQGPYEQYF
j_gene: TRBJ1-4; v_gene: TRBV7-2; d_gene: NA; abundance: NA; CDR3nt: TGTGCCAGCAGACCTGGGGCGACAGCTGCTAATGAAAAACTGTTTTTT; CDR3aa: CASRPGATAANEKLFF
j_gene: TRBJ1-1; v_gene: TRBV10-3; d_gene: NA; abundance: NA; CDR3nt: TGTGCCATCAAGGCAGGGCCAAACACTGAAGCTTTCTTT; CDR3aa: CAIKAGPNTEAFF
j_gene: TRBJ2-1; v_gene: TRBV5-5; d_gene: NA; abundance: NA; CDR3nt: TGTGCCAGCAGCTTGATGGCAGGATCCTACAATGAGCAGTTCTTC; CDR3aa: CASSLMAGSYNEQFF
j_gene: TRBJ2-7; v_gene: TRBV10-3; d_gene: NA; abundance: NA; CDR3nt: TGTGCCATCAGTCCGACAAGCTACGAGCAGTACTTC; CDR3aa: CAISPTSYEQYF
j_gene: TRBJ2-3; v_gene: TRBV19; d_gene: NA; abundance: NA; CDR3nt: TGTGCCAGTAGTATAGACAGGGTCGGCACAGATACGCAGTATTTT; CDR3aa: CASSIDRVGTDTQYF
j_gene: TRBJ1-1; v_gene: TRBV5-1; d_gene: NA; abundance: NA; CDR3nt: TGCGCCAGCAGCTCCGGACTTCAGGTGGGCACTGAAGCTTTCTTT; CDR3aa: CASSSGLQVGTEAFF
j_gene: TRBJ2-5; v_gene: TRBV24-1; d_gene: TRBD2; abundance: NA; CDR3nt: TGTGCCACCAGTGATCCCACGCCGGGACTAGCTGTGGCGACCCAGTACTTC; CDR3aa: CATSDPTPGLAVATQYF
j_gene: TRBJ2-3; v_gene: TRBV3-1/TRBV3-2; d_gene: NA; abundance: NA; CDR3nt: TGTGCCAGCAGGAGCTCTTCGGGAATTATAAATACGCAGTATTTT; CDR3aa: CASRSSSGIINTQYF
j_gene: TRBJ2-7; v_gene: TRBV12-3/TRBV12-4; d_gene: TRBD1; abundance: NA; CDR3nt: TGTGCCAGCAGTCAGGGGGCGGGTGAGCAGTACTTC; CDR3aa: CASSQGAGEQYF
j_gene: TRBJ2-2; v_gene: TRBV18; d_gene: NA; abundance: few; CDR3nt: TGTGCCAGCATGCTAGGCACCGAGGTCGGGGAGCTGTTTTTT; CDR3aa: CASMLGTEVGELFF
j_gene: TRBJ1-2; v_gene: TRBV11-2; d_gene: TRBD1; abundance: NA; CDR3nt: TGTGCCAGCAGCTTGGACAGGAACTATGGCTACACCTTC; CDR3aa: CASSLDRNYGYTF
j_gene: TRBJ2-5; v_gene: TRBV30; d_gene: TRBD2; abundance: NA; CDR3nt: TGTGCCTTCCAACTAGCGGGGGGCCAAGAGACCCAGTACTTC; CDR3aa: CAFQLAGGQETQYF
j_gene: TRBJ2-3; v_gene: TRBV9; d_gene: TRBD2; abundance: NA; CDR3nt: TGTGCCAGCAGCGCGGGACTAGCGGGAGGGAAGAATACGCAGTATTTT; CDR3aa: CASSAGLAGGKNTQYF
j_gene: TRBJ2-7; v_gene: TRBV11-1; d_gene: NA; abundance: NA; CDR3nt: TGTGCCAGCAGCCACCGCGGTGGCGGGACGACCTACGAGCAGTACTTC; CDR3aa: CASSHRGGGTTYEQYF
j_gene: TRBJ2-7; v_gene: TRBV2; d_gene: NA; abundance: NA; CDR3nt: TGTGCCAGCAGGAGAGGGTGGGAGCAGTACTTC; CDR3aa: CASRRGWEQYF
j_gene: TRBJ2-2; v_gene: TRBV6-5; d_gene: TRBD1; abundance: NA; CDR3nt: TGTGCCAGCAGTTACTTTGTGAGACAGGGAACCGGGGAGCTGTTTTTT; CDR3aa: CASSYFVRQGTGELFF